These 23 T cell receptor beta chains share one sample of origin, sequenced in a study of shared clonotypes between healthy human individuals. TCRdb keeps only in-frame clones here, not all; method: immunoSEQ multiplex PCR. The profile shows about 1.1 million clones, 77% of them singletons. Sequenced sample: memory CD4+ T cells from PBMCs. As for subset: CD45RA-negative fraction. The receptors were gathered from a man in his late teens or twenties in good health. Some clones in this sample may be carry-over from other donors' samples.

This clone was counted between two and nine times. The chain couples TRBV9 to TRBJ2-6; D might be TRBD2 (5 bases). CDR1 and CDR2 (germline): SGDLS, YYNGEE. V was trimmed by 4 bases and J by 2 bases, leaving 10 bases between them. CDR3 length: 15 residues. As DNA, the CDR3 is TGTGCCAGCAGCAACGTCGGGACTGGGGCCAACGTCCTGACTTTC. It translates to CASSNVGTGANVLTF.

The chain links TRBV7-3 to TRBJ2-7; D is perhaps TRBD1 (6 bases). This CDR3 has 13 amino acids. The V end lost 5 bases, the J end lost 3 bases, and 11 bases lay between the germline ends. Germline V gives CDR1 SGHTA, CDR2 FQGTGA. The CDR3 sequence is CASSRDTYYEQYF. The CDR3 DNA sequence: TGTGCCAGCAGCCGGGACACCTACTACGAGCAGTACTTC.

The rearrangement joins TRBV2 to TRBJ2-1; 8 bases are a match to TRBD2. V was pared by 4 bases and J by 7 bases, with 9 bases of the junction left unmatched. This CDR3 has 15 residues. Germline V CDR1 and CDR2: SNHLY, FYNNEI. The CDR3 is CASSVLAGIWNEQFF. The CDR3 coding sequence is TGTGCCAGCAGTGTTCTAGCGGGTATTTGGAATGAGCAGTTCTTC.

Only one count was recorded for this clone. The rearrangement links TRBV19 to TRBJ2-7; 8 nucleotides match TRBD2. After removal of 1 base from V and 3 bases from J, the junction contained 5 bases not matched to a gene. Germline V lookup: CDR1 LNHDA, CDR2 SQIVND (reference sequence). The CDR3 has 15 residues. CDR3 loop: CASSIGGGRRYEQYF. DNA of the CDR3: TGTGCCAGTAGTATAGGAGGCGGGAGGCGCTACGAGCAGTACTTC.

This CDR3 reads CASSIVFGNQPQHF. In nucleotides, the CDR3 is TGTGCCAGTAGTATAGTCTTTGGAAATCAGCCCCAGCATTTT. The V call is TRBV19, the J call TRBJ1-5; D not resolved. V was shortened by 1 base and J by 4 bases, with 8 bases between the two germline ends. The length of the CDR3 is 14 residues. Looked up from germline, CDR1 is LNHDA and CDR2 is SQIVND (reference sequence).

The CDR3 spells CASSPGVEGQPQHF. In DNA, the CDR3 is TGTGCCAGCTCACCGGGGGTCGAGGGCCAGCCCCAGCATTTT. The chain carries TRBV18 and TRBJ1-5; D possibly corresponds to TRBD1 (5 bases). V shed 3 bases and J shed 7 bases, with 13 bases lying between them. The CDR3 is 14 residues long. Germline lookup yields CDR1 KGHSH and CDR2 LQKENI.

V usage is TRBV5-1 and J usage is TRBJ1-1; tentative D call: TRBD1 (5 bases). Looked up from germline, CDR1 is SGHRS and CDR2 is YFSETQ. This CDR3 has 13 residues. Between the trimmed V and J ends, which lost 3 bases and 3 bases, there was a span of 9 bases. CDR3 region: CASSSWGDTEAFF. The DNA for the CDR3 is TGCGCCAGCAGCTCGTGGGGGGACACTGAAGCTTTCTTT.

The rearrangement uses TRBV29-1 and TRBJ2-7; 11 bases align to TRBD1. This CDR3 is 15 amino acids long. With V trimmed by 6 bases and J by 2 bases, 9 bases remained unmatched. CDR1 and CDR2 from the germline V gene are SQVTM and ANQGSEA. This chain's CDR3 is CSVLGQGGITYEQYF. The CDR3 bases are TGCAGCGTCCTGGGACAGGGGGGGATCACCTACGAGCAGTACTTC.

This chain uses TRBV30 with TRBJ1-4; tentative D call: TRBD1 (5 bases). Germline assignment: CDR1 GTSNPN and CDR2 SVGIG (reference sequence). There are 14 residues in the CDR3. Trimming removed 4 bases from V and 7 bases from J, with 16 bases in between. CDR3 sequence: CAWKQAGDLEKLFF. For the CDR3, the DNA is TGTGCCTGGAAACAGGCCGGTGATCTTGAAAAACTGTTTTTT. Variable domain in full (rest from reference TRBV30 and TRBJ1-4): SQTIHQWPATLVQPVGSPLSLECTVEGTSNPNLYWYRQAAGRGLQLLFYSVGIGQISSEVPQNLSASRPQDRQFILSSKKLLLSDSGFYLCAWKQAGDLEKLFFGSGTQLSVL.

DNA for the CDR3: TGTGCCAGTAGTAAAGGGGGGGAGCTGTTTTTT. Its translation is CASSKGGELFF. This chain joins TRBV19 and TRBJ2-2, with no clear D. V gave up 4 bases and J gave up 8 bases, with 5 bases separating them. Germline V gene lookup returns CDR1 LNHDA and CDR2 SQIVND (reference sequence). The CDR3 has 11 amino acids.

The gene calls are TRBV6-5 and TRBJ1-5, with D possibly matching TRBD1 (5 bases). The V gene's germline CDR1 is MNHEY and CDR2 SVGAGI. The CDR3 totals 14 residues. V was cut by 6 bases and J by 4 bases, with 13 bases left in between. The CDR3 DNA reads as TGTGCCAGCAGCCCGGGACGGGGGAATCAGCCCCAGCATTTT. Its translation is CASSPGRGNQPQHF.

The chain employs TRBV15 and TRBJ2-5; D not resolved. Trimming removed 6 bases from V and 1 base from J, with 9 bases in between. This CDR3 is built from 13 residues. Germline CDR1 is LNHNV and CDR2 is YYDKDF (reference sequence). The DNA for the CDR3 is TGTGCCACCAGAGGTAACAGCCAAGAGACCCAGTACTTC. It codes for CATRGNSQETQYF. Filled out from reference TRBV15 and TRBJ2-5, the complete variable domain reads DAMVIQNPRYQVTQFGKPVTLSCSQTLNHNVMYWYQQKSSQAPKLLFHYYDKDFNNEADTPDNFQSRRPNTSFCFLDIRSPGLGDTAMYLCATRGNSQETQYFGPGTRLLVL.

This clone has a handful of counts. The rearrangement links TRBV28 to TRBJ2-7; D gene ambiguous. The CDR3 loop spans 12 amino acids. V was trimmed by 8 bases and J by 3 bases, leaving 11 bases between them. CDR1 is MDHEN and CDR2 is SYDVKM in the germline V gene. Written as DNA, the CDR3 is TGTGCCAGCGATAGTAAGGGCTACGAGCAGTACTTC. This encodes CASDSKGYEQYF.

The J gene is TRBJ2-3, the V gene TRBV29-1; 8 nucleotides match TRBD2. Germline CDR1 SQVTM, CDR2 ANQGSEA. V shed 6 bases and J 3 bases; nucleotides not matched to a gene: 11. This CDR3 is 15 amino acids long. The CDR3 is CSVSRETSGTDTQYF. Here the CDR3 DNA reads TGCAGCGTCAGCAGGGAAACTAGCGGAACAGATACGCAGTATTTT.

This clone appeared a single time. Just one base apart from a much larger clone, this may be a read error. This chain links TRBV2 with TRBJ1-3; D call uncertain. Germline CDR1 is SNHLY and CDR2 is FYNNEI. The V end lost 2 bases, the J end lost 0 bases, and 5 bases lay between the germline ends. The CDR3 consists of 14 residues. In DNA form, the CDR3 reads TGTGCCAGCAGTGAACTCCTCTCTGGAAACACCATATATTTT. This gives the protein CASSELLSGNTIYF.

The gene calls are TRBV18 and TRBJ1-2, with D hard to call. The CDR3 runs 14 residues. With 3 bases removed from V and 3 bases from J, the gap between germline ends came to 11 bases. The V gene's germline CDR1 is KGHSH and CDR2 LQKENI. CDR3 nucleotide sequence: TGTGCCAGCTCACCCCGCCGGGTTGACTATGGCTACACCTTC. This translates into CASSPRRVDYGYTF.

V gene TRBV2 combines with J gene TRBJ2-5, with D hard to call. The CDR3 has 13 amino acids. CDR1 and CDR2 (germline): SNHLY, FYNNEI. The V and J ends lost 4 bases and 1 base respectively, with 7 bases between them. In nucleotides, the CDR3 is TGTGCCAGCAGTGTGAGAGTCCAAGAGACCCAGTACTTC. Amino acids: CASSVRVQETQYF.

The CDR3 nucleotides are TGTGCCAGCAGCCATCTTCCGGAGGTGGTTGGGCTCCAAGAGACCCAGTACTTC. Translating it yields CASSHLPEVVGLQETQYF. The chain couples TRBV5-4 to TRBJ2-5; possibly TRBD2 for D (5 bases). The CDR3 is made up of 18 amino acids. The ends were cut back, 4 bases at V and 1 base at J, with 23 bases in the middle. Germline values: CDR1 SGHNT, CDR2 YYREEE (reference sequence).

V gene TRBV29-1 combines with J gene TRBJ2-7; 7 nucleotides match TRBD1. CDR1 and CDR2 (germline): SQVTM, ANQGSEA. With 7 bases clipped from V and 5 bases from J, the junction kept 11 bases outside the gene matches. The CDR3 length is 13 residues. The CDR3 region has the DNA TGCAGCGCGGGATTAAACAGGGGCAACGAGCAGTACTTC. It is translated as CSAGLNRGNEQYF.

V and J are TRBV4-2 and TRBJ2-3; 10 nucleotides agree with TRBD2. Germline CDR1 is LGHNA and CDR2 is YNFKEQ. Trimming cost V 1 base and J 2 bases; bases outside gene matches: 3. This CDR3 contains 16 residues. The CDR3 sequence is CASSQGTSGPTDTQYF. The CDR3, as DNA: TGTGCCAGCAGCCAAGGGACTAGCGGACCCACAGATACGCAGTATTTT.

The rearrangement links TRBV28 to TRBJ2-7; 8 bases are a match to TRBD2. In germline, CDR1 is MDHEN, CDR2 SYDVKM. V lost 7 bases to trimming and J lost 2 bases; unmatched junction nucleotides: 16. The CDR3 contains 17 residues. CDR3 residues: CASIGRGGGRHAYEQYF. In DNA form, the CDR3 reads TGTGCCAGCATCGGAAGAGGTGGCGGGAGGCACGCCTACGAGCAGTACTTC.

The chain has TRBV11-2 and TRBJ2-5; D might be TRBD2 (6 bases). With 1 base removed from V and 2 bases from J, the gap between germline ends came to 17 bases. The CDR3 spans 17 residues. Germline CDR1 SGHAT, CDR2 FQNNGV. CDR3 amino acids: CASSLVAGTAVQETQYF. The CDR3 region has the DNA TGTGCCAGCAGCTTAGTTGCCGGGACTGCTGTACAAGAGACCCAGTACTTC.

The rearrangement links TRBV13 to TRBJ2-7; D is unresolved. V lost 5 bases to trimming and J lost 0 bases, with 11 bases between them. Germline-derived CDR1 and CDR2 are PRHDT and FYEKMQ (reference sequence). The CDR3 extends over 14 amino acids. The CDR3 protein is CASSMFHVSYEQYF. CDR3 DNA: TGTGCCAGCAGCATGTTCCACGTCTCCTACGAGCAGTACTTC.